Below are 32 T cell receptor beta chains sequenced from a single sample in a study of cytomegalovirus exposure and HLA in healthy donors. Vbeta (60) and Jbeta (13) primers were used in the PCR. Sequencing used immunoSEQ multiplex PCR; TCRdb keeps in-frame clones, though not all of them. Of about 140,000 clones detected, 80% appear once; the ten largest clones hold under 5.5%. The sequenced sample was PBMCs. These receptors were taken from a man younger than 40 in good health.

This chain joins TRBV10-1 and TRBJ1-2, with unresolved D. Trimming removed 5 bases from V and 1 base from J, with 8 bases in between. The CDR3 is 13 amino acids. Germline loops: CDR1 WNHNN, CDR2 SYGVQD (reference sequence). This CDR3 is CASSPGFNYGYTF. Here the CDR3 DNA reads TGCGCCAGCAGTCCAGGCTTTAACTATGGCTACACCTTC.

The genes are TRBV4-3 and TRBJ2-5; 9 bases fit TRBD1. TRBJ2-7 matches the DNA end more closely, so the J call is doubtful. The germline CDR1 and CDR2 sequences are LGHNA and YSLEER. The length of the CDR3 is 14 residues. The CDR3: CASSPQTGGYEQYF. The CDR3 DNA follows: TGCGCCAGCAGCCCCCAGACAGGGGGTTACGAGCAGTACTTC.

The rearrangement joins TRBV2 to TRBJ2-3; tentatively, D is TRBD2 (6 bases). This CDR3 is built from 14 residues. Germline V gene data show CDR1 as SNHLY and CDR2 as FYNNEI. Trimming shortened V by 8 bases and J by 2 bases, and 14 bases separated the two germline ends. The CDR3 spells CASRAGGPTDTQYF. The CDR3 bases are TGTGCCAGCCGAGCGGGCGGGCCCACAGATACGCAGTATTTT.

A note on this clone: This clone may be a read error of a much larger clone one base away. The V call is TRBV11-2, the J call TRBJ2-7; D is uncertain. The CDR3 contains 13 residues. With 4 bases removed from V and 0 bases from J, the gap between germline ends came to 7 bases. Germline V gives CDR1 SGHAT, CDR2 FQNNGV. The DNA for the CDR3 is TGTGCCAGCAGCTCCCCGGGCTCCTACGAGCAGTACTTC. Translated: CASSSPGSYEQYF. Based on the CDR3 plus reference TRBV11-2 and TRBJ2-7, the full variable domain is EAGVAQSPRYKIIEKRQSVAFWCNPISGHATLYWYQQILGQGPKLLIQFQNNGVVDDSQLPKDRFSAERLKGVDSTLKIQPAKLEDSAVYLCASSSPGSYEQYFGPGTRLTVT.

The CDR3 spells CASSAVPSGEQYF. DNA for the CDR3: TGTGCCAGCAGTGCGGTGCCCTCGGGCGAGCAGTACTTC. This chain connects TRBV6-1 to TRBJ2-7; no reliable D call. V was pared by 4 bases and J by 6 bases, with 13 bases between. Germline V lookup: CDR1 MNHNS, CDR2 SASEGT. CDR3 length equals 13 residues.

The chain's CDR3 is CASSMSPGQGAYEQYF. The CDR3 nucleotides are TGTGCCAGTAGTATGAGCCCGGGACAGGGAGCCTACGAGCAGTACTTC. The rearrangement uses TRBV19 and TRBJ2-7; TRBD1 aligns across 9 bases. The CDR3 sequence is 16 residues long. After removal of 3 bases from V and 2 bases from J, the junction contained 8 bases not matched to a gene. CDR1 is LNHDA and CDR2 is SQIVND in the germline V gene (reference sequence).

The CDR3 region has the DNA TGTGCCAGCAGTTCCAGGGGGCATCGCGCTGAAGCTTTCTTT. Translation: CASSSRGHRAEAFF. V is TRBV28 and J is TRBJ1-1; 8 nucleotides match TRBD1. V was clipped by 4 bases and J by 6 bases; unmatched bases: 7. This CDR3 spans 14 amino acids. Germline CDR1 is MDHEN and CDR2 is SYDVKM. The whole variable domain, remainder taken from reference TRBV28 and TRBJ1-1, is DVKVTQSSRYLVKRTGEKVFLECVQDMDHENMFWYRQDPGLGLRLIYFSYDVKMKEKGDIPEGYSVSREKKERFSLILESASTNQTSMYLCASSSRGHRAEAFFGQGTRLTVV.

This clone appeared once. An end of the junction differs from the germline gene, which may be a read error. The chain is built from TRBV7-9 and TRBJ2-7, with TRBD1 matching over 7 bases. The CDR3 loop spans 12 amino acids. Looked up from germline, CDR1 is SEHNR and CDR2 is FQNEAQ (reference sequence). The CDR3 nucleotides are TGTTCCAGCAGCTCGGACAGGTTTGTGCAGTACTTC. Protein: CSSSSDRFVQYF.

This rearrangement joins TRBV7-8 to TRBJ2-7, with D maybe TRBD1 (6 bases). Germline-derived CDR1 and CDR2 are SGHVS and FQNEAQ. This CDR3 has 16 amino acids. Trimming removed 5 bases at V and 1 base at J, with 18 bases between. CDR3 sequence: CASSDFYRELSYEQYF. Here the CDR3 DNA reads TGTGCCAGCAGCGATTTCTACAGGGAGTTATCCTACGAGCAGTACTTC.

The chain couples TRBV29-1 to TRBJ2-2; weak D call: TRBD2 (5 bases). The V end was cut by 4 bases, the J end by 5 bases, with 8 bases between. The CDR3 spans 12 residues. In germline, CDR1 is SQVTM, CDR2 ANQGSEA. The CDR3 nucleotides read TGCAGCGTTGGGCCGGGAACCGGGGAGCTGTTTTTT. This encodes CSVGPGTGELFF.

The chain carries TRBV11-2 and TRBJ2-1; 12 bases align to TRBD2. The CDR3 is 15 amino acids. J lost 11 bases, V lost 2 bases, and 7 bases had no gene match. The germline CDR1 and CDR2 sequences are SGHAT and FQNNGV. For the CDR3, the DNA is TGTGCCAGCAGCTTATCCGGACTAGCGGGGTCTAAGCAGTTCTTC. As protein: CASSLSGLAGSKQFF.

The V call is TRBV19, the J call TRBJ2-7, with 7 bases that match TRBD2. Germline CDR1 LNHDA, CDR2 SQIVND (reference sequence). The CDR3 spans 14 residues. The J segment lost 3 bases and the V segment lost 5 bases, leaving 7 bases of the junction unmatched. CDR3 DNA sequence: TGTGCCAGTAGTGCCGGGCTAGCGGACTACGAGCAGTACTTC. As protein: CASSAGLADYEQYF.

The CDR3 coding sequence is TGTGCCAGCAGTACCAGGGGGAGAGATACGCAGTATTTT. Residues: CASSTRGRDTQYF. The chain carries TRBV6-5 and TRBJ2-3; 7 bases line up with TRBD1. Germline values: CDR1 MNHEY, CDR2 SVGAGI. The CDR3 loop spans 13 amino acids. J lost 5 bases, V lost 5 bases, and 4 bases had no gene match.

This sequence joins TRBV6-5 and TRBJ2-5, with TRBD1 matching 8 bases. The CDR3 consists of 15 residues. Germline CDR1 MNHEY, CDR2 SVGAGI. V dropped 8 bases and J dropped 4; count of bases not matched to a gene: 12. CDR3 nucleotide sequence: TGTGCCAGCGGGGGGTCAGGGGGCTTCGGAGAGACCCAGTACTTC. Amino acid sequence: CASGGSGGFGETQYF.

The chain has TRBV4-2 and TRBJ1-6, with D possibly being TRBD1 (6 bases). Germline V gene sequence: CDR1 LGHNA, CDR2 YNFKEQ. The CDR3 totals 17 residues. Trimming removed 1 base at V and 7 bases at J, with 17 bases between. DNA for the CDR3: TGTGCCAGCAGCCAAGTACGTGGTGGGGGCGCGAATTCACCCCTCCACTTT. The encoded protein is CASSQVRGGGANSPLHF.

In its sample, this clone was seen once. The V gene is TRBV28, the J gene TRBJ2-3, with D possibly being TRBD2 (5 bases). Trimming shortened V by 1 base and J by 14 bases, and 10 bases separated the two germline ends. The CDR3 has 11 amino acids. Germline V gene sequence: CDR1 MDHEN, CDR2 SYDVKM. The CDR3 loop is CASSLFRDRYF. As DNA, the CDR3 is TGTGCCAGCAGTTTATTTCGGGATCGGTATTTT.

This rearrangement joins TRBV9 to TRBJ1-2, with D possibly being TRBD1 (5 bases). Trimming took off 7 bases at V and 2 bases at J, with 6 bases between the two ends. Germline CDR1 is SGDLS and CDR2 is YYNGEE. There are 11 residues in the CDR3. As DNA, the CDR3 is TGTGCCAGCTACAGGAACTATGGCTACACCTTC. This sequence encodes CASYRNYGYTF.

A note on this clone: At one end the junction does not follow the germline gene, possibly because of a read error. The chain employs TRBV7-9 and TRBJ2-7, with TRBD1 identical over 11 bases. The CDR3 has 14 residues. Germline CDR1 SEHNR, CDR2 FQNEAQ (reference sequence). CDR3: CSSSSDRGLYEQYF. The DNA for the CDR3 is TGTTCCAGCAGCTCGGACAGGGGGCTGTACGAGCAGTACTTC. Variable domain in full (rest from reference TRBV7-9 and TRBJ2-7): DTGVSQNPRHKITKRGQNVTFRCDPISEHNRLYWYRQTLGQGPEFLTYFQNEAQLEKSRLLSDRFSAERPKGSFSTLEIQRTEQGDSAMYLCSSSSDRGLYEQYFGPGTRLTVT.

V gene TRBV11-3 combines with J gene TRBJ2-7, with D unclear. Trimming cost V 0 bases and J 3 bases, with 15 bases left between them. Per the germline V gene, CDR1 is SGHNT and CDR2 is YENEEA. The CDR3 length is 16 residues. CDR3 loop: CASSLDSTEPYYEQYF. The DNA for the CDR3 is TGTGCCAGCAGCTTAGATAGCACCGAGCCTTACTACGAGCAGTACTTC.

The chain couples TRBV27 to TRBJ1-2; the D is unclear. The CDR3 runs to 13 residues. Germline values: CDR1 MNHEY, CDR2 SMNVEV (reference sequence). V dropped 2 bases and J dropped 4 bases, with 8 bases sitting between them. CDR3 sequence (DNA): TGTGCCAGCAGTTTAAAGCCCCTCTATGGCTACACCTTC. Residues: CASSLKPLYGYTF.

In regard to this clone: The same CDR3 is also encoded by other DNA sequences in this sample. The J gene is TRBJ2-7, the V gene TRBV7-2; D gene ambiguous. There are 13 residues in the CDR3. Germline V CDR1 and CDR2: SGHTA, FQGNSA. Between the trimmed V and J ends, which lost 1 base and 2 bases, there was a span of 6 bases. CDR3 DNA: TGTGCCAGCAGCTTAGGCCGAGCCTACGAGCAGTACTTC. Residues: CASSLGRAYEQYF.

The chain recombines TRBV7-9 with TRBJ2-2, with D possibly being TRBD2 (6 bases). Germline CDR1 SEHNR, CDR2 FQNEAQ (reference sequence). The CDR3 covers 16 residues. The CDR3 sequence is CSTSGGGVPNTGELFF. The CDR3 DNA is TGTTCCACCAGCGGTGGAGGGGTCCCGAACACCGGGGAGCTGTTTTTT.

This chain connects TRBV5-6 to TRBJ2-3; tentative D call: TRBD1 (6 bases). V lost 7 bases to trimming and J lost 3 bases, with 15 bases between them. The germline V gene encodes CDR1 SGHDT and CDR2 YYEEEE. This CDR3 comprises 14 residues. The CDR3 here is CASYRDRRTDTQYF. CDR3 bases: TGTGCCAGCTACCGAGACAGGAGGACAGATACGCAGTATTTT.

V gene TRBV28 combines with J gene TRBJ2-6, with unresolved D. Germline CDR1 reads MDHEN; CDR2 reads SYDVKM. This CDR3 comprises 16 residues. The V end lost 5 bases, the J end lost 0 bases, and 11 bases lay between the germline ends. CDR3 residues: CASSPQVHSGANVLTF. The CDR3 DNA is TGTGCCAGCAGTCCCCAGGTCCACTCTGGGGCCAACGTCCTGACTTTC.

This chain links TRBV18 with TRBJ1-4, with 10 bases identical to TRBD1. V was pared by 3 bases and J by 3 bases, with 7 bases of the junction left unmatched. This CDR3 has 17 amino acids. The germline V gene has CDR1 KGHSH and CDR2 LQKENI. For the CDR3, the DNA is TGTGCCAGCTCACCCCCGGGGACAGGGGTCGCTAATGAAAAACTGTTTTTT. This encodes CASSPPGTGVANEKLFF.

The chain recombines TRBV30 with TRBJ2-1; 10 nucleotides align to TRBD1. Germline CDR1 GTSNPN, CDR2 SVGIG (reference sequence). J lost 7 bases, V lost 4 bases, and 4 bases had no gene match. The CDR3 has 13 residues. CDR3 amino acids: CAWTRTGGNEQFF. The CDR3 DNA follows: TGTGCCTGGACCAGGACAGGGGGGAATGAGCAGTTCTTC.

The rearrangement links TRBV6-1 to TRBJ1-5; D gene uncertain. Germline assignment: CDR1 MNHNS and CDR2 SASEGT. The CDR3 covers 16 residues. Between the trimmed V and J ends, which lost 2 bases and 1 base, there was a span of 12 bases. CDR3 region: CASSEWLSGSNQPQHF. CDR3 DNA sequence: TGTGCCAGCAGTGAATGGCTGTCAGGCAGCAATCAGCCCCAGCATTTT.

This chain uses TRBV7-2 with TRBJ2-5; 10 bases are shared with TRBD2. CDR1 is SGHTA, CDR2 FQGNSA, per germline. The ends lost 5 bases at V and 5 bases at J; junction bases unmatched: 11. The CDR3 contains 16 residues. CDR3 DNA: TGTGCCAGCAGCCAAAGAGCAGCGGGAGGGTGGGAGACCCAGTACTTC. This gives the protein CASSQRAAGGWETQYF.

V and J are TRBV6-5 and TRBJ2-1; a weak D match, TRBD2 (6 bases). CDR3 size: 13 residues. The V end lost 5 bases, the J end lost 10 bases, and 15 bases lay between the germline ends. The germline gives CDR1 MNHEY, CDR2 SVGAGI. The CDR3 region is CASSHGGTVEQFF. The CDR3 DNA follows: TGTGCCAGCAGTCATGGGGGGACTGTCGAGCAGTTCTTC.

This chain uses TRBV11-1 with TRBJ2-7; D perhaps matches TRBD2 (6 bases). Germline CDR1 reads SGHAT; CDR2 reads FQDESV (reference sequence). There are 14 residues in the CDR3. V lost 3 bases and J 2 bases, leaving 11 bases between the germline ends. CDR3 sequence reads: CASSFSGFTYEQYF. Written as DNA, the CDR3 is TGTGCCAGCAGCTTTAGCGGATTCACCTACGAGCAGTACTTC.

This chain connects TRBV7-8 to TRBJ2-1; a possible D gene is TRBD2 (6 bases). Trimming took 3 bases from V and 3 from J, leaving 9 bases between them. CDR3 length: 14 amino acids. Germline V lookup: CDR1 SGHVS, CDR2 FQNEAQ. The CDR3 sequence: CASSFVSGYNEQFF. The DNA for the CDR3 is TGTGCCAGCAGCTTTGTTAGCGGCTACAATGAGCAGTTCTTC.

The table lists this clone with a count of one. CDR3 nucleotide sequence: TGTGCCAGCTCGTCCGCAGCGGACAACTATGGCTACACCTTC. Its protein product is CASSSAADNYGYTF. The V gene is TRBV18, the J gene TRBJ1-2; D unresolved. The CDR3 is 14 residues long. CDR1 and CDR2 from the germline V gene are KGHSH and LQKENI. The V end lost 6 bases, the J end lost 2 bases, and 13 bases lay between the germline ends.